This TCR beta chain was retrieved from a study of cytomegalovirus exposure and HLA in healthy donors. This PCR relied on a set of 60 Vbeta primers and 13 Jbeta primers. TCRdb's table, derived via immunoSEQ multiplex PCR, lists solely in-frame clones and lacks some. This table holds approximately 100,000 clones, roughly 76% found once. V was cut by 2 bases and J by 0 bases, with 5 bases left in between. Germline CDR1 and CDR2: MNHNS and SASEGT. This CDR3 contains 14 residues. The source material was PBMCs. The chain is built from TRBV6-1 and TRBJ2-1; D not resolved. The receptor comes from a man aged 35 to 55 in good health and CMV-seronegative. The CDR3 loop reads CASSELGSYNEQFF. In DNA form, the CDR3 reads TGTGCCAGCAGTGAACTAGGCTCCTACAATGAGCAGTTCTTC.